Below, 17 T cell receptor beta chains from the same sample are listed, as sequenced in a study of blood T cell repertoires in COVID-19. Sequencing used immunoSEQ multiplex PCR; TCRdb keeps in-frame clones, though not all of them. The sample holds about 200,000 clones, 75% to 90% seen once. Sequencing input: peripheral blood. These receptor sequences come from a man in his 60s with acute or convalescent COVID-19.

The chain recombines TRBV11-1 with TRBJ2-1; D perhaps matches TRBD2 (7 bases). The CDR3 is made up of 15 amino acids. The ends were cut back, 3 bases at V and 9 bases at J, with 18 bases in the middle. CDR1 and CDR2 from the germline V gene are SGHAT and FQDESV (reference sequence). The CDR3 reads CASSFLRGGGTEQFF. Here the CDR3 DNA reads TGTGCCAGCAGCTTTTTGAGGGGGGGAGGGACTGAGCAGTTCTTC.

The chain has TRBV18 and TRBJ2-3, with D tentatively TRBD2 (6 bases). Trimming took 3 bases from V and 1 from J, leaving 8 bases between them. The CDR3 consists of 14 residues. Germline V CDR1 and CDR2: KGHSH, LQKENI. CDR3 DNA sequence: TGTGCCAGCTCACCGGCGGGACGCACAGATACGCAGTATTTT. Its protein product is CASSPAGRTDTQYF.

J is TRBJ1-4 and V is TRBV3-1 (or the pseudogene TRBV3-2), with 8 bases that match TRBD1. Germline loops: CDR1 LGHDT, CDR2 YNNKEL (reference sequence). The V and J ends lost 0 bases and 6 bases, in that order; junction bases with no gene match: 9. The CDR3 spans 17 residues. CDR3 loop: CASSQDSRQGAYEKLFF. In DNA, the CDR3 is TGTGCCAGCAGCCAAGATTCCCGGCAGGGGGCCTATGAAAAACTGTTTTTT.

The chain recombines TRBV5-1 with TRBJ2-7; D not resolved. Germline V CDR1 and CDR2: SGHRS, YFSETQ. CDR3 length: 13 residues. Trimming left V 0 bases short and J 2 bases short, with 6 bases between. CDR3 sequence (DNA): TGCGCCAGCAGCTTGGCAAATCCCTACGAGCAGTACTTC. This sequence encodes CASSLANPYEQYF.

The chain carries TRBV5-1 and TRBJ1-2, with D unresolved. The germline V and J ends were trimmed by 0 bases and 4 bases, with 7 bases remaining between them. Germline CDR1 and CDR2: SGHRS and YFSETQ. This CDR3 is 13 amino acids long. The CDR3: CASSLVAPYGYTF. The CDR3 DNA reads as TGCGCCAGCAGCTTGGTGGCACCCTATGGCTACACCTTC.

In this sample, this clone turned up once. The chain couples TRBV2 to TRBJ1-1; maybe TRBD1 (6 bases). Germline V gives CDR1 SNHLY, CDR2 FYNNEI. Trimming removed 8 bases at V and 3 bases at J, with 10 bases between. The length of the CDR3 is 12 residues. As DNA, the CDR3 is TGTGCCAGCTCAGGGGTAGACACTGAAGCTTTCTTT. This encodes CASSGVDTEAFF.

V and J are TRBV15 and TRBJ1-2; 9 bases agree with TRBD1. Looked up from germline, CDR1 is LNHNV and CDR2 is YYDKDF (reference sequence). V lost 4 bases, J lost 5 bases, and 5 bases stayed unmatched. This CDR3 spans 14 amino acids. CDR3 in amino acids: CATSNRGQRYGYTF. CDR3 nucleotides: TGTGCCACCAGCAACAGGGGGCAACGGTATGGCTACACCTTC. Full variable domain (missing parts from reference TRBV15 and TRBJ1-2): DAMVIQNPRYQVTQFGKPVTLSCSQTLNHNVMYWYQQKSSQAPKLLFHYYDKDFNNEADTPDNFQSRRPNTSFCFLDIRSPGLGDTAMYLCATSNRGQRYGYTFGSGTRLTVV.

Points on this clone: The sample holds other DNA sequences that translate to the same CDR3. CDR3 in amino acids: CASSQVGQPQHF. The CDR3 DNA sequence: TGTGCCAGCAGCCAAGTGGGCCAGCCCCAGCATTTT. The chain carries TRBV3-1 (or the pseudogene TRBV3-2) and TRBJ1-5; no clear D gene. This CDR3 region has 12 residues. Between the trimmed V and J ends, which lost 1 base and 7 bases, there was a span of 5 bases. The germline V gene encodes CDR1 LGHDT and CDR2 YNNKEL (reference sequence).

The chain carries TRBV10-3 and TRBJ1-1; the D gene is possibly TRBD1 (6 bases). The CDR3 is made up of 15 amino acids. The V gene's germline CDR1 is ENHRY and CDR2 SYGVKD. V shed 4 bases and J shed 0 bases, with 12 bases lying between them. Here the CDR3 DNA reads TGTGCCATCAGTGGGGGGCAGCTCATGAACACTGAAGCTTTCTTT. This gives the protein CAISGGQLMNTEAFF.

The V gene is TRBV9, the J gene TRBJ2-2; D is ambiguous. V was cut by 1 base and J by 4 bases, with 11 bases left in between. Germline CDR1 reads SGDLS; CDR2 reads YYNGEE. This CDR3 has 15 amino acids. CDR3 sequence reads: CASSVSPGSTGELFF. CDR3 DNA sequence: TGTGCCAGCAGCGTATCCCCAGGCAGCACCGGGGAGCTGTTTTTT.

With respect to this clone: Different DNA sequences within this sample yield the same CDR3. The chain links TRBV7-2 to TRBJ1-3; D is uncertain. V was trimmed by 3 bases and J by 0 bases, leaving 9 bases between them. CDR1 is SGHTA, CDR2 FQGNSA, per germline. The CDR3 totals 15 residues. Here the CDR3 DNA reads TGTGCCAGCAGCTTGGTGGCGGGCTCTGGAAACACCATATATTTT. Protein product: CASSLVAGSGNTIYF.

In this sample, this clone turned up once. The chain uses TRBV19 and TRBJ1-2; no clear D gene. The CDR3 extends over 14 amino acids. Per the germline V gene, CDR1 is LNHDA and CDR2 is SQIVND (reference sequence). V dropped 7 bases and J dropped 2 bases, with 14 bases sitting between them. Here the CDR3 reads CASTPHDTNYGYTF. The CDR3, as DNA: TGTGCCAGTACTCCACACGATACGAACTATGGCTACACCTTC.

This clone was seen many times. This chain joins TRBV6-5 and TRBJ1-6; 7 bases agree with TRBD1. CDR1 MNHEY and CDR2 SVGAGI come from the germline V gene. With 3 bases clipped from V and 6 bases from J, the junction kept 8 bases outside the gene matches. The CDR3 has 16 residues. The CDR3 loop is CASSYRWDSANSPLHF. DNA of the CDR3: TGTGCCAGCAGTTATAGATGGGACAGTGCTAATTCACCCCTCCACTTT.

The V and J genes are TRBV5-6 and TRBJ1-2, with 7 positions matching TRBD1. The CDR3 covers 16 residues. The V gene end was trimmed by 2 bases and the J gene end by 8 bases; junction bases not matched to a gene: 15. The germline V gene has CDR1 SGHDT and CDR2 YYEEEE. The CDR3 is CASSFNPVEGAHGYTF. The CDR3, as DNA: TGTGCCAGCAGCTTCAATCCCGTTGAGGGGGCGCACGGCTACACCTTC.

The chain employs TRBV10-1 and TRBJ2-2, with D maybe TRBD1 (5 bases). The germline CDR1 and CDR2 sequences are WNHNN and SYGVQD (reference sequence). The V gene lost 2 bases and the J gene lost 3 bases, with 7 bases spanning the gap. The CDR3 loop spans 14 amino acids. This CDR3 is CASSEAGYTGELFF. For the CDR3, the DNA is TGCGCCAGCAGTGAGGCAGGGTACACCGGGGAGCTGTTTTTT.

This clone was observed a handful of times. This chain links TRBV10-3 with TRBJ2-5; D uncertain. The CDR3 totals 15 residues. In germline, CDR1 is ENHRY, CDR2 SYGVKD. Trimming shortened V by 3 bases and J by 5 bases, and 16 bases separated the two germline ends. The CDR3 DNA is TGTGCCATCAGTGAACGTTACGGAAGGCGGGAGACCCAGTACTTC. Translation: CAISERYGRRETQYF.

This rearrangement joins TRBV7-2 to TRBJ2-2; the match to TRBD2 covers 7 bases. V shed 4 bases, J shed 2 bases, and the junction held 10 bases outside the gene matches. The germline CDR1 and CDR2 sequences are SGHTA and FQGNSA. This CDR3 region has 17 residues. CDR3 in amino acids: CASSWAGSGGNTGELFF. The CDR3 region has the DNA TGTGCCAGCAGCTGGGCCGGGTCGGGGGGAAACACCGGGGAGCTGTTTTTT.